Listed below are T cell receptor beta chains from one sample, sequenced in a study of blood T cells in healthy people across ages. One entry per CDR3 protein, called by TCRdb with MiXCR from the 5' RACE reads. The table lists roughly 500,000 distinct CDR3 sequences, about 25% of them singletons, with roughly 18% in the top ten. Sequencing was performed on blood. Source of these receptors: a woman in her 70s in good health. CDR3s include the opening cysteine and the closing phenylalanine or tryptophan. The D gene is left open where the match is weak. The size of a clone is reported for some rows only, either as once, few or many, or as a class for expanded clones.

V gene	clone size	J gene	D gene	CDR3 DNA	CDR3 protein
TRBV6-2/TRBV6-3	.	TRBJ2-7	.	TGTGCCAGCAGTTCCCGGGGTGGACAGCGGCTAAGAGAGCAGTACTTC	CASSSRGGQRLREQYF
TRBV18	few	TRBJ2-5	TRBD1	TGTGCCAGCTCACCGCTATCTCCGGGACAGCAAGAGACCCAGTACTTC	CASSPLSPGQQETQYF
TRBV15	.	TRBJ2-1	.	TGTGCCACCAGCAAAGGGCGTGAGCAGTTCTTC	CATSKGREQFF
TRBV6-6	.	TRBJ1-1	.	TGTGCCAGCAGTTACTCGAGTGAGTGGAACACTGAAGCTTTCTTT	CASSYSSEWNTEAFF
TRBV24-1	.	TRBJ2-3	TRBD1	TGTGCCACCAGTGAACCGCGGGGACAGGGTAGCACAGATACGCAGTATTTT	CATSEPRGQGSTDTQYF
TRBV7-2	.	TRBJ2-5	.	TGTGCCAGCAGGCGGACAGCTTATTTAGAGACCCAGTACTTC	CASRRTAYLETQYF
TRBV20-1	.	TRBJ2-1	.	TGCAGTGCTAGAGATTGGGGGACACCCTCCTACAATGAGCAGTTCTTC	CSARDWGTPSYNEQFF
TRBV9	few	TRBJ1-2	TRBD1	TGTGCCAGCAGCGCGGGACAGGGGGCGCTTTATGGCTACACCTTC	CASSAGQGALYGYTF
TRBV10-2	few	TRBJ2-4	.	TGCGCCAGCAGTGTTGGACACATTCAGTACTTC	CASSVGHIQYF
TRBV6-5	few	TRBJ2-7	TRBD1	TGTGCCAGCACCTATGGACAGGGGGCTTACGAGCAGTACTTC	CASTYGQGAYEQYF
TRBV7-3	few	TRBJ1-6	.	TGTGCCAGCAGCCCGACAGGCTCAAATTCACCCCTCCACTTT	CASSPTGSNSPLHF
TRBV4-2	.	TRBJ1-1	.	TGTGCCAGCAGCCAAGTTAACACTGAAGCTTTCTTT	CASSQVNTEAFF
TRBV29-1	.	TRBJ2-3	.	TGCAGCGTTGAAGACAGGGCCGGTGGGGATACGCAGTATTTT	CSVEDRAGGDTQYF
TRBV14	few	TRBJ2-1	.	TGTGCCAGCAGCCTAACCCAGGGCCTGCCAGGCCCCCAGTTCTTC	CASSLTQGLPGPQFF
TRBV7-2	few	TRBJ2-5	TRBD2	TGTGCCAGCAGCTTCGGGGGGGTCCTCCAAGAGACCCAGTACTTC	CASSFGGVLQETQYF
TRBV6-2/TRBV6-3	few	TRBJ2-1	.	TGTGCCAGCAGTTACGGCGGGGTAGCCAAAAACATTCAGTTCTTC	CASSYGGVAKNIQFF
TRBV2	few	TRBJ2-1	.	TGTGCCAGCAGTGGACAGGCGAACAATGAGCAGTTCTTC	CASSGQANNEQFF
TRBV29-1	.	TRBJ2-3	TRBD2	TGCAGCGTCGGACTAGCGGGGCGCACAGATACGCAGTATTTT	CSVGLAGRTDTQYF
TRBV6-2/TRBV6-3	once	TRBJ2-5	.	TGTGCCAGCAGAGACGGGCGGGGGCCCCAAGAGACCCAGTACTTC	CASRDGRGPQETQYF
TRBV5-1	.	TRBJ2-1	TRBD2	TGCGCCAGCAGCACAAGCGGGGCCTCCTACAATGAGCAGTTCTTC	CASSTSGASYNEQFF